The present TCR beta chain was sequenced within a study of regulatory T cells in long-lasting Graves disease (dated by TCRdb to the early 2020s). A note on the overall study: Persistent Graves' disease was defined as antithyroid drug treatment for over 5 years with persistently positive TSH receptor autoantibodies. Antithyroid drugs had been taken for roughly 10 years on average by persistent Graves' disease patients in the clinical cohort. Patients with persistent Graves' disease were compared with patients with newly diagnosed Graves' disease using TCR sequencing and RNA sequencing of peripheral blood. The study took place in China and was registered as a clinical trial. TCR sequencing covered around 13 persistent and 20 newly diagnosed Graves' disease patients, some 33 samples in total. The paper's findings and limits, for the study overall: The authors noted that the small sample size was a limitation that may lower accuracy. Peripheral blood alone was examined, since thyroid tissue, which constituted the primary lesion, could not be accessed. A larger number of public clonotypes was shared among persistent patients (around 2,700) than among newly diagnosed patients (about 990). Only the TCR beta chain was sequenced and analyzed. Compared with newly diagnosed patients, persistent Graves' disease patients had lower TCR Shannon entropy and fewer highly expanded clones, which suggests clonal expansion. Preferential use of TRBV28, TRBJ1-2 and TRBJ2-5 was observed in persistent disease, whereas TRBV20-1 and TRBJ2-1 were favored in newly diagnosed disease.

Its CDR3 holds 16 amino acids, cysteine through phenylalanine. The CDR3 DNA has 48 bases and is translated from base 1. V ends up 2 bases short and J 2 bases short, with an unmatched junction base count of 5. Points on this clonotype: No cognate antigen has been identified for it. No qualities accompany the bases; no much larger clone lies one base away.

Per the publication, the time point label means: persistent/refractory GD, antithyroid drugs over 5 years with positive TRAb. RNA was extracted from PBMCs in TRIzol for both TCR sequencing and RNA sequencing. The diagnosis of Graves' disease followed American Thyroid Association guidelines. Patients were recruited from an endocrinology department in Xi'an, China. Each patient gave 7.5 to 10 milliliters of peripheral blood, collected in an EDTA anticoagulant tube. PBMCs were isolated by Ficoll Paque Plus density gradient separation without further T cell sorting. An Agilent 2100 Bioanalyzer and agarose gel were used to check RNA quality, and a NanoDrop 2000 was used to measure RNA concentration. The method behind the library was multiplex PCR. TCRdb records Illumina HiSeq 4000 as the sequencer. CDR3 regions were amplified by Arm-PCR with iRepertoire HTBI primers to construct TCR beta libraries. Gel purification was performed on PCR products prior to sequencing. Per the source publication's procedure: Gene usage analysis of CDR3 amino acid clonotypes used the 62 TRBV and approximately 13 TRBJ segments found across samples. Filtered high-quality paired reads were merged into contigs using COPE and FqMerger. BLAST was used to align contigs to the IMGT TRBV, TRBD and TRBJ reference genes, and CDR3 was defined following IMGT. Any clonotype with a frequency above 0.1% was counted as a highly expanded clone. Repertoire diversity was measured by Shannon entropy, and V-J evenness by the Gini coefficient. Public clonotypes were defined as clonotypes shared by more than one individual. Clones were called with MiXCR by TCRdb after fastp trimmed the public reads at Q25, and only in-frame beta chains were retained. Rows are combined by CDR3 protein, so each entry shows the most common genes and DNA. The V and J calls follow TCRdb's processing rather than the paper's. For this sample the table gives fewer than 400,000 distinct CDR3 sequences, of which roughly a fifth were detected only once. About 29% of the sample rests with the top ten.

The specimen was peripheral blood mononuclear cells (PBMCs), collected when the disease was refractory, from a patient treated with antithyroid drugs. This chain joins TRBV12-3 or TRBV12-4 to TRBJ2-5, with TRBD2 matching 10 junction bases. The receptor comes from a female donor with Graves disease. The nucleotide sequence reads as follows: TGTGCCAGCAGTTTACGGGGAGCGGGGGGGCAAGAGACCCAGTACTTC. This translates into CASSLRGAGGQETQYF.